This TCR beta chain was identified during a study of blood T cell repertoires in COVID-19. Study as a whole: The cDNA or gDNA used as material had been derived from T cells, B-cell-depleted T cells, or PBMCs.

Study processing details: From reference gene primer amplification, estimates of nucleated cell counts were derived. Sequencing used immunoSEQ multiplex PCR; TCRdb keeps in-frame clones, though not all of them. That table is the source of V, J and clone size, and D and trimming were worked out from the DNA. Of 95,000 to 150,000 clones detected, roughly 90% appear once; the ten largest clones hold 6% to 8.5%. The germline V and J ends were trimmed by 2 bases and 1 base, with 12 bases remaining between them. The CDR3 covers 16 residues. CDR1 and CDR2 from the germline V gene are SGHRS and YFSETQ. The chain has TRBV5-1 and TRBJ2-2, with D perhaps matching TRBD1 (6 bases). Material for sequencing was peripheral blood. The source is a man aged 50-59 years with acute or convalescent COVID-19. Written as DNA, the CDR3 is TGCGCCAGCAGCTTCGAACAGGGTCGGAACACCGGGGAGCTGTTTTTT. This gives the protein CASSFEQGRNTGELFF.